This passage covers 21 T cell receptor beta chains from one sample sequenced in a study of vaccination effects on CD4 cells after COVID-19. Clones were sequenced by immunoSEQ multiplex PCR, and TCRdb holds only the in-frame ones, with some missing. The data hold tens of thousands of clones, with roughly three quarters observed a single time. Before sequencing took place, the ViraFEST assay used viral peptide pools to expand antigen-specific CD4+ T cells. Cultured cells yielded isolated CD4+ T cells after 10 days. Vaccine recipients lacked prior SARS-CoV-2 infection and had negative nucleocapsid antibodies. Their specific antigens are unknown. The sample was CD4+ T cells from PBMCs cultured with HCoV-NL63 spike peptides, taken before COVID-19 vaccination. The receptors originated from a human donor who received a COVID-19 vaccine.

The chain uses TRBV19 and TRBJ1-2, with TRBD1 identical over 8 bases. The germline gives CDR1 LNHDA, CDR2 SQIVND (reference sequence). This CDR3 spans 12 amino acids. The J segment lost 8 bases and the V segment lost 5 bases, leaving 4 bases of the junction unmatched. CDR3 DNA: TGTGCCAGTAGTCAGGGGGCTGGCGGCTACACCTTC. Translating it yields CASSQGAGGYTF. The full variable domain, in which reference TRBV19 and TRBJ1-2 provide the parts outside the CDR3, is DGGITQSPKYLFRKEGQNVTLSCEQNLNHDAMYWYRQDPGQGLRLIYYSQIVNDFQKGDIAEGYSVSREKKESFPLTVTSAQKNPTAFYLCASSQGAGGYTFGSGTRLTVV.

J is TRBJ1-4 and V is TRBV14; the D is unclear. Trimming took 1 base from V and 7 from J, leaving 13 bases between them. The germline gives CDR1 SGHDN, CDR2 FVKESK. The CDR3 runs to 15 residues. The CDR3 nucleotides read TGTGCCAGCAGCCAAGCAAGAACATTCGGTGAAAAACTGTTTTTT. Its protein is CASSQARTFGEKLFF.

The chain uses TRBV11-2 and TRBJ1-1; a weak D match, TRBD1 (5 bases). From germline, CDR1 is SGHAT and CDR2 FQNNGV. The CDR3 sequence is 15 residues long. V gave up 1 base and J gave up 2 bases, with 11 bases separating them. CDR3 loop: CASSLVGGTNTEAFF. Here the CDR3 DNA reads TGTGCCAGCAGCTTAGTGGGGGGGACCAACACTGAAGCTTTCTTT.

Written as DNA, the CDR3 is TGTGCCAGCAGCGGGGGTTATAGCAATCAGCCCCAGCATTTT. Its protein is CASSGGYSNQPQHF. The rearrangement joins TRBV27 to TRBJ1-5; D perhaps matches TRBD1 (5 bases). The CDR3 runs 14 residues. CDR1 and CDR2 from the germline V gene are MNHEY and SMNVEV (reference sequence). V shed 6 bases and J shed 0 bases, with 9 bases lying between them.

In its sample, this clone was seen once. The V call is TRBV24-1, the J call TRBJ1-5, with 7 bases aligning to TRBD1. This CDR3 spans 15 amino acids. Germline V gives CDR1 KGHDR, CDR2 SFDVKD. V was clipped by 4 bases and J by 2 bases; unmatched bases: 4. The CDR3 DNA reads TGTGCCACCAGTGACAGGGACAGTGGCAATCAGCCCCAGCATTTT. Protein sequence: CATSDRDSGNQPQHF.

The CDR3 DNA reads TGCGCCAGCAGCCAAGATATCAACAGGGGCTACAATGAGCAGTTCTTC. Translating gives CASSQDINRGYNEQFF. V gene TRBV4-1 combines with J gene TRBJ2-1, with 7 bases aligning to TRBD1. CDR3 length: 16 amino acids. Germline values: CDR1 MGHRA, CDR2 YSYEKL. The junction had 5 bases not matched to a gene; V was cut back by 0 bases and J by 3 bases.

V gene TRBV11-2 combines with J gene TRBJ2-7; no firm D call. Trimming took 6 bases from V and 4 from J, leaving 7 bases between them. Germline values: CDR1 SGHAT, CDR2 FQNNGV. The CDR3 is 11 amino acids. Written as DNA, the CDR3 is TGTGCCAGCAGTAATGTTTACGAGCAGTACGTC. The encoded protein is CASSNVYEQYV.

The chain joins TRBV28 to TRBJ2-7, with no clear D. The CDR3 is 14 amino acids. Germline V gene data show CDR1 as MDHEN and CDR2 as SYDVKM. V lost 5 bases, J lost 3 bases, and 14 bases lay in between. CDR3 DNA sequence: TGTGCCAGCAGTCCCCCGACCAAAATCTACGAGCAGTACGTC. This codes for CASSPPTKIYEQYV.

The genes are TRBV15 and TRBJ1-5; D is undetermined. Per germline, CDR1 LNHNV and CDR2 YYDKDF (reference sequence). The CDR3 is made up of 12 amino acids. V was shortened by 1 base and J by 6 bases, with 4 bases between the two germline ends. CDR3: CATSRVGQPQHF. DNA for the CDR3: TGTGCCACCAGCAGAGTCGGTCAGCCCCAGCATTTT. Looking up the rest from reference TRBV15 and TRBJ1-5 gives the full variable domain: DAMVIQNPRYQVTQFGKPVTLSCSQTLNHNVMYWYQQKSSQAPKLLFHYYDKDFNNEADTPDNFQSRRPNTSFCFLDIRSPGLGDTAMYLCATSRVGQPQHFGDGTRLSIL.

This sequence joins TRBV5-1 and TRBJ2-3; D gene uncertain. The CDR3 runs 12 residues. Trimming removed 4 bases at V and 6 bases at J, with 9 bases between. Germline CDR1 is SGHRS and CDR2 is YFSETQ. The CDR3 bases are TGCGCCAGCAGCCTCCAGTTGGATACGCAGTATTTT. Amino acid sequence: CASSLQLDTQYF. The full variable domain, with the rest looked up from reference TRBV5-1 and TRBJ2-3, is KAGVTQTPRYLIKTRGQQVTLSCSPISGHRSVSWYQQTPGQGLQFLFEYFSETQRNKGNFPGRFSGRQFSNSRSEMNVSTLELGDSALYLCASSLQLDTQYFGPGTRLTVL.

This clone was seen just once. V is TRBV19 and J is TRBJ2-2; perhaps TRBD1 as D (5 bases). Trimming stripped 8 bases from V and 7 bases from J, with 20 bases between. Germline V gene lookup returns CDR1 LNHDA and CDR2 SQIVND (reference sequence). The CDR3 length is 15 residues. In DNA form, the CDR3 reads TGTGCCAGTGACCAGCGACCCGGGCAGGGCGGGGAGCTGTTTTTT. Translation: CASDQRPGQGGELFF.

This clone turned up a few times. The chain employs TRBV24-1 and TRBJ1-2; 8 nucleotides align to TRBD1. CDR3 length: 13 residues. The trim removed 4 bases at V and 5 bases at J, leaving 2 bases unmatched. Germline CDR1 reads KGHDR; CDR2 reads SFDVKD. The DNA for the CDR3 is TGTGCCACCAGTGACAGGGGGCAGTATGGCTACACCTTC. This gives the protein CATSDRGQYGYTF.

CDR3: CASSLDGGVGTDTQYF. Here the CDR3 DNA reads TGTGCCAGCAGCTTAGACGGCGGGGTTGGAACAGATACGCAGTATTTT. The rearrangement joins TRBV11-3 to TRBJ2-3, with a weak D call TRBD2 (6 bases). Germline assignment: CDR1 SGHNT and CDR2 YENEEA. CDR3 length: 16 amino acids. V was clipped by 0 bases and J by 3 bases, with 13 bases between them.

V is TRBV5-1 and J is TRBJ2-7, with a possible D match to TRBD1 (6 bases). CDR1 is SGHRS and CDR2 is YFSETQ in the germline V gene. This CDR3 region has 14 residues. The V end was cut by 3 bases, the J end by 0 bases, with 10 bases between. CDR3 sequence: CASSWTASSYEQYV. The DNA for the CDR3 is TGCGCCAGCAGCTGGACAGCAAGCTCCTACGAGCAGTACGTC.

The chain couples TRBV9 to TRBJ1-2; D remains ambiguous. Deletions cut 3 bases from V and 2 bases from J, with 11 bases between. CDR1 and CDR2 from the germline V gene are SGDLS and YYNGEE. There are 14 residues in the CDR3. For the CDR3, the DNA is TGTGCCAGCAGCGCCGACTTGGGAAACTATGGCTACACCTTC. This codes for CASSADLGNYGYTF. The whole variable domain, remainder taken from reference TRBV9 and TRBJ1-2, is DSGVTQTPKHLITATGQRVTLRCSPRSGDLSVYWYQQSLDQGLQFLIQYYNGEERAKGNILERFSAQQFPDLHSELNLSSLELGDSALYFCASSADLGNYGYTFGSGTRLTVV.

This rearrangement joins TRBV5-8 to TRBJ1-2; D ambiguous. CDR1 SGHTS and CDR2 YDEGEE come from the germline V gene. This CDR3 is 13 amino acids long. V lost 4 bases and J 7 bases, leaving 14 bases between the germline ends. The CDR3 loop is CASSVTSPGGYTF. In DNA, the CDR3 is TGTGCCAGCAGCGTGACCTCCCCTGGTGGCTACACCTTC. The complete variable domain, with remaining parts taken from reference TRBV5-8 and TRBJ1-2, reads EAGVTQSPTHLIKTRGQQATLRCSPISGHTSVYWYQQALGLGLQFLLWYDEGEERNRGNFPPRFSGRQFPNYSSELNVNALELEDSALYLCASSVTSPGGYTFGSGTRLTVV.

The chain combines TRBV3-1 (or the pseudogene TRBV3-2) with TRBJ1-2; possibly TRBD1 for D (6 bases). The V end lost 2 bases, the J end lost 13 bases, and 14 bases lay between the germline ends. Germline V lookup: CDR1 LGHDT, CDR2 YNNKEL (reference sequence). This CDR3 region has 12 residues. The CDR3 DNA sequence: TGTGCCAGCAGCCAACGGGGGGCCGGAGGCACCTTC. This sequence encodes CASSQRGAGGTF.

This clone was counted a single time. This chain connects TRBV2 to TRBJ1-5; D is unresolved. Germline CDR1 reads SNHLY; CDR2 reads FYNNEI. Trimming took 6 bases from V and 4 from J, leaving 10 bases between them. The CDR3 is made up of 13 amino acids. The CDR3 nucleotides read TGTGCCAGCAGGGGCGGCGGGAATCAGCCCCAGCATTTT. It codes for CASRGGGNQPQHF. Combining the CDR3 with reference TRBV2 and TRBJ1-5 gives the whole variable domain EPEVTQTPSHQVTQMGQEVILRCVPISNHLYFYWYRQILGQKVEFLVSFYNNEISEKSEIFDDQFSVERPDGSNFTLKIRSTKLEDSAMYFCASRGGGNQPQHFGDGTRLSIL.

The gene calls are TRBV7-9 and TRBJ2-5; TRBD1 is a possible D gene (6 bases). Trimming took 5 bases from V and 4 from J, leaving 17 bases between them. Germline lookup yields CDR1 SEHNR and CDR2 FQNEAQ (reference sequence). CDR3 size: 15 residues. CDR3 in DNA: TGTGCCAGCAGCCAGTGGTCATCAGGGGTAGAGACCCAGTACTTC. It codes for CASSQWSSGVETQYF.

This clone came up a few times. The V and J genes are TRBV7-3 and TRBJ1-2; D is possibly TRBD1 (6 bases). The V gene's germline CDR1 is SGHTA and CDR2 FQGTGA. V was cut by 5 bases and J by 0 bases, with 10 bases left in between. This CDR3 has 14 residues. This CDR3 reads CASSAGASNYGYTF. The CDR3 nucleotides are TGTGCCAGCAGCGCAGGGGCTTCTAACTATGGCTACACCTTC.

This chain links TRBV5-1 with TRBJ2-1, with 14 positions matching TRBD2. V trimming: 3 bases; J trimming: 7 bases; junction bases outside the gene matches: 6. The CDR3 loop spans 16 amino acids. Per the germline V gene, CDR1 is SGHRS and CDR2 is YFSETQ. The CDR3 nucleotides read TGCGCCAGCAGCTCCCAAGGACTAGCGGGGGGAAATGAGCAGTTCTTC. This encodes CASSSQGLAGGNEQFF.